The table lists the clone carrying this T cell receptor (beta chain) with many counts. Its antigen is still unknown. The germline gene is not matched at one end of the junction; a read error may be the cause. Clones were sequenced by immunoSEQ multiplex PCR, and TCRdb holds only the in-frame ones, with some missing. Of around 45,000 clones in the sample, roughly 78% were seen once. The data belong to a study of PD-1 blockade in classical Hodgkin lymphoma. Regarding the study as a whole: Newly diagnosed patients had baseline TCR diversity that was reportedly lower than that of healthy donors. Whoever responded completely had baseline diversity much like that seen in newly diagnosed patients. By C4D1, diversity of CD4+ TCRs had risen significantly, whereas that of CD8+ TCRs had not.

The CDR3 spans 14 residues. Germline loops: CDR1 MNHEY, CDR2 SMNVEV (reference sequence). As to time point: cycle 4 day 1 (C4D1), after 6 weeks of nivolumab. All patients relapsed after autologous stem cell transplantation, and brentuximab vedotin exposure varied. Progressive disease, partial response or complete response was each patient's best response. The sequence came from a human donor with classical Hodgkin lymphoma. The chain is built from TRBV27 and TRBJ2-7; 7 nucleotides line up with TRBD1. Sequencing was performed on peripheral blood mononuclear cells (PBMCs), taken before the fourth cycle of nivolumab. CDR3 DNA: TGTGCCAGCAGTTCCGTGCGCCGGGACAGATTTTTATCCTTC. Residues: CASSSVRRDRFLSF.